Listed below are T cell receptor beta chains from one sample, sequenced in a study of brain metastases from non-small cell lung cancer. Sequencing was performed with immunoSEQ multiplex PCR; in TCRdb, only in-frame clones are kept and a portion is missing. This table holds approximately 3,000 clones, just over 85% found once. The sequenced sample was primary lung tumor tissue. The receptors come from a donor over 35 with non-small cell lung cancer. CDR3s include the opening cysteine and the closing phenylalanine or tryptophan. The D gene is left open where the match is weak. The size of a clone is reported for some rows only, either as once, few or many, or as a class for expanded clones.

d_gene: -
j_gene: TRBJ2-7
abundance: -
v_gene: TRBV28
CDR3nt: TGTGCCAGCACCCCCGGAGCCACCTACGAGCAGTACTTC
CDR3aa: CASTPGATYEQYF

d_gene: -
j_gene: TRBJ1-5
abundance: -
v_gene: TRBV30
CDR3nt: TGTGCCTGGACTCTTAGGCCCAATCAGCCCCAGCATTTT
CDR3aa: CAWTLRPNQPQHF

d_gene: -
j_gene: TRBJ2-5
abundance: -
v_gene: TRBV24-1
CDR3nt: TGTGCCACCAGTGATGAGACCCAGTACTTC
CDR3aa: CATSDETQYF

d_gene: -
j_gene: TRBJ2-6
abundance: -
v_gene: TRBV19
CDR3nt: TGTGCCAGTAGTGTAACTGGGGCCAACGTCCTGACTTTC
CDR3aa: CASSVTGANVLTF

d_gene: -
j_gene: TRBJ1-2
abundance: -
v_gene: TRBV20-1
CDR3nt: TGCAGGGCGGGGACTTCTGGCTACACCTTC
CDR3aa: CRAGTSGYTF

d_gene: TRBD2
j_gene: TRBJ2-1
abundance: few
v_gene: TRBV7-8
CDR3nt: TGTGCCAGCAGCTTAAGACTAGCGGGGAACAATGAGCAGTTCTTC
CDR3aa: CASSLRLAGNNEQFF

d_gene: -
j_gene: TRBJ1-3
abundance: few
v_gene: TRBV10-3
CDR3nt: TGTGCCTCCCGCCCGCCAGGGGACTCTGGAAACACCATATATTTT
CDR3aa: CASRPPGDSGNTIYF

d_gene: TRBD1
j_gene: TRBJ2-5
abundance: -
v_gene: TRBV19
CDR3nt: TGTGCCAGTAGTATGGGACAGGGGCGGACCCAGTACTTC
CDR3aa: CASSMGQGRTQYF

d_gene: -
j_gene: TRBJ2-2
abundance: once
v_gene: TRBV28
CDR3nt: TGTGCCAGCAGCTCCTTTCAGATCGGGGAGCTGTTTTTT
CDR3aa: CASSSFQIGELFF

d_gene: -
j_gene: TRBJ2-3
abundance: -
v_gene: TRBV6-2/TRBV6-3
CDR3nt: TGTGCCAGCAGTTACAAGGATGGGCTGACGGATACGCAGTATTTT
CDR3aa: CASSYKDGLTDTQYF

d_gene: TRBD2
j_gene: TRBJ2-1
abundance: -
v_gene: TRBV7-7
CDR3nt: TGTGCTAGCAGCTTAGGACTAGCGGGAGTGGATGAGCAGTTCTTC
CDR3aa: CASSLGLAGVDEQFF

d_gene: TRBD2
j_gene: TRBJ2-7
abundance: -
v_gene: TRBV28
CDR3nt: TGTGCCAGCAGCAGTGGGCGGGAGACCACCTACGAGCAGTACTTC
CDR3aa: CASSSGRETTYEQYF

d_gene: -
j_gene: TRBJ1-2
abundance: -
v_gene: TRBV6-5
CDR3nt: TGTGCCAGCAGTTACTCTCCACAGTACTATGGCTACACCTTC
CDR3aa: CASSYSPQYYGYTF

d_gene: TRBD1
j_gene: TRBJ2-2
abundance: -
v_gene: TRBV7-3
CDR3nt: TGTGCCAGCAGCGGCCCGGGACAGGGGGCGGGAAACACCGGGGAGCTGTTTTTT
CDR3aa: CASSGPGQGAGNTGELFF

d_gene: -
j_gene: TRBJ2-5
abundance: -
v_gene: TRBV28
CDR3nt: TGTGCCAGCAGTTTCGTCAGATTTAAGGAGACCCAGTACTTC
CDR3aa: CASSFVRFKETQYF

d_gene: -
j_gene: TRBJ2-4
abundance: -
v_gene: TRBV20-1
CDR3nt: TGCAGTGCGCTACAGGGAAACATTCAGTACTTC
CDR3aa: CSALQGNIQYF

d_gene: TRBD1
j_gene: TRBJ2-3
abundance: once
v_gene: TRBV19
CDR3nt: TGTGCCAGTGTGGACAGGGGCCGTAGTGCAGATACGCAGTATTTT
CDR3aa: CASVDRGRSADTQYF

d_gene: TRBD1
j_gene: TRBJ2-3
abundance: -
v_gene: TRBV5-8
CDR3nt: TGTGCCAGTAGCTTGGGGGTCCCGGGACAGGGGGAGGACCCAGATACGCAGTATTTT
CDR3aa: CASSLGVPGQGEDPDTQYF

d_gene: -
j_gene: TRBJ2-1
abundance: -
v_gene: TRBV10-2
CDR3nt: TGCGCCAGCAGTTTTGCTCGGGACAACGGTGAGCAGTTCTTC
CDR3aa: CASSFARDNGEQFF

d_gene: -
j_gene: TRBJ1-2
abundance: -
v_gene: TRBV14
CDR3nt: TGTGCCAGCAGCCCGCGAGGAATGGGATCCCTCTATGGCTACACCTTC
CDR3aa: CASSPRGMGSLYGYTF

d_gene: -
j_gene: TRBJ1-1
abundance: few
v_gene: TRBV27
CDR3nt: TGTGCCAGCAGTTCACCGGGAAGATTATCTGAAGCTTTCTTT
CDR3aa: CASSSPGRLSEAFF

d_gene: -
j_gene: TRBJ1-5
abundance: -
v_gene: TRBV10-2
CDR3nt: TGCGCCAGCCAACAGGGCTACAATCAGCCCCAGCATTTT
CDR3aa: CASQQGYNQPQHF

d_gene: TRBD2
j_gene: TRBJ2-1
abundance: -
v_gene: TRBV7-9
CDR3nt: TGTGCCAGCAGCTTTACTAGCGGGAGGGACAATGAGCAGTTCTTC
CDR3aa: CASSFTSGRDNEQFF

d_gene: -
j_gene: TRBJ2-7
abundance: -
v_gene: TRBV6-2/TRBV6-3
CDR3nt: TGTGCCAGCAGCCCAGACAGGCACGAGCAGTACTTC
CDR3aa: CASSPDRHEQYF

d_gene: -
j_gene: TRBJ1-3
abundance: -
v_gene: TRBV4-3
CDR3nt: TGCGCCAGCAGCCAAGATGCCCAAGGAGGAAACACCATATATTTT
CDR3aa: CASSQDAQGGNTIYF

d_gene: -
j_gene: TRBJ1-1
abundance: -
v_gene: TRBV28
CDR3nt: TGTGCCAGCAGTTTATGGGCAGGGGCGAACACTGAAGCTTTCTTT
CDR3aa: CASSLWAGANTEAFF

d_gene: -
j_gene: TRBJ1-4
abundance: -
v_gene: TRBV30
CDR3nt: TGTGCCTGGAGTCGGGCGACCTCAACTAATGAAAAACTGTTTTTT
CDR3aa: CAWSRATSTNEKLFF

d_gene: -
j_gene: TRBJ2-1
abundance: -
v_gene: TRBV28
CDR3nt: TGTGCCAGCAGTTTATGGCAGCAGAGCTTCTACAATGAGCAGTTCTTC
CDR3aa: CASSLWQQSFYNEQFF

d_gene: TRBD2
j_gene: TRBJ2-1
abundance: -
v_gene: TRBV7-8
CDR3nt: TGTGCCAGCAGCCCTCCGGGACTAGCGATGAGGAACTTCTTC
CDR3aa: CASSPPGLAMRNFF

d_gene: TRBD1
j_gene: TRBJ1-2
abundance: -
v_gene: TRBV29-1
CDR3nt: TGCAGCGCCGAGGGGGGACAGGACTATGGCTACACCTTC
CDR3aa: CSAEGGQDYGYTF

d_gene: -
j_gene: TRBJ1-1
abundance: once
v_gene: TRBV9
CDR3nt: TGTGCCAGCAGCCCACTTGGGGGTTCTGAAGCTTTCTTT
CDR3aa: CASSPLGGSEAFF

d_gene: -
j_gene: TRBJ1-4
abundance: -
v_gene: TRBV6-5
CDR3nt: TGTGCCAGCCTTCGAGCCCTAGGGGAAAAACTGTTTTTT
CDR3aa: CASLRALGEKLFF

d_gene: -
j_gene: TRBJ2-1
abundance: -
v_gene: TRBV30
CDR3nt: TGTGCCTGGAGTATACGTCCTGAGCAGTTCTTC
CDR3aa: CAWSIRPEQFF

d_gene: -
j_gene: TRBJ2-1
abundance: -
v_gene: TRBV4-3
CDR3nt: TGCGCCAGCAGCCAAGGTAAAGGCAGGGCAGGTGAGCAGTTCTTC
CDR3aa: CASSQGKGRAGEQFF

d_gene: -
j_gene: TRBJ1-1
abundance: -
v_gene: TRBV19
CDR3nt: TGTGCCAGTAGTCGTTTTATGGACTCGAACACTGAAGCTTTCTTT
CDR3aa: CASSRFMDSNTEAFF

d_gene: TRBD2
j_gene: TRBJ2-7
abundance: -
v_gene: TRBV5-4
CDR3nt: TGTGCCAGCAGCCTTAGCGGGGAATCAACCTACGAGCAGTACTTC
CDR3aa: CASSLSGESTYEQYF

d_gene: TRBD1
j_gene: TRBJ1-1
abundance: once
v_gene: TRBV24-1
CDR3nt: TGTGCCACCCGACAGGGTACTGAAGCTTTCTTT
CDR3aa: CATRQGTEAFF

d_gene: -
j_gene: TRBJ1-1
abundance: -
v_gene: TRBV7-9
CDR3nt: TGTGCCAACAGCTTAGATAATATTGAAGCTTTCTTT
CDR3aa: CANSLDNIEAFF

d_gene: -
j_gene: TRBJ2-3
abundance: -
v_gene: TRBV7-9
CDR3nt: TGTGCCAGCAGCTTAGACAGGGCGAGCACAGATACGCAGTATTTT
CDR3aa: CASSLDRASTDTQYF

d_gene: -
j_gene: TRBJ1-2
abundance: -
v_gene: TRBV24-1
CDR3nt: TGTGCCACCAGTGATACCGATATGACCTACACCTTC
CDR3aa: CATSDTDMTYTF

d_gene: TRBD1
j_gene: TRBJ1-6
abundance: -
v_gene: TRBV7-6
CDR3nt: TGTGCCAGCAGCCTCCGACAGGGACGGGATTCACCCCTCCACTTT
CDR3aa: CASSLRQGRDSPLHF

d_gene: -
j_gene: TRBJ2-7
abundance: -
v_gene: TRBV3-1/TRBV3-2
CDR3nt: TGTGCCAGCAGCAAACATGATTTCGTGTTAGACGAGCAGTACTTC
CDR3aa: CASSKHDFVLDEQYF

d_gene: -
j_gene: TRBJ1-3
abundance: -
v_gene: TRBV3-1/TRBV3-2
CDR3nt: TGTGCCAGCAGCCAAGCTCACGCTGGAAACACCATATATTTT
CDR3aa: CASSQAHAGNTIYF